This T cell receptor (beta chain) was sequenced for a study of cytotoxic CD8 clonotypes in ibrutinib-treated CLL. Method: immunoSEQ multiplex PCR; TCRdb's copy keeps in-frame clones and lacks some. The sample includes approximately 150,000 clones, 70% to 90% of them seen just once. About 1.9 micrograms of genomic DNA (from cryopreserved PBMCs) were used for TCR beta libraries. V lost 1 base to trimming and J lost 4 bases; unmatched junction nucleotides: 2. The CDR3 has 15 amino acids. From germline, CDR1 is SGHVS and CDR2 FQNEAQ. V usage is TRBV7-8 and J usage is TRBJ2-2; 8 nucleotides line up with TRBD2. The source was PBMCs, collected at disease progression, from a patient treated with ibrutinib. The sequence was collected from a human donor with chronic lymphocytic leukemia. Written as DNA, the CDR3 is TGTGCCAGCAGCTTAGTGCTAGCGGGCACCGGGGAGCTGTTTTTT. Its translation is CASSLVLAGTGELFF.